Presented here are 15 T cell receptor beta chains from one specimen sequenced in a study of shared clonotypes between healthy human individuals. The assay was immunoSEQ multiplex PCR, and TCRdb's table has in-frame clones only and misses some. The sample carries around 510,000 clones, approximately 94% recorded once. Material: naive CD4+ T cells sorted from blood. Subset noted: CD45RA+ positively selected. These receptors originate from a young woman in good health.

In DNA form, the CDR3 reads TGTGCCAGCTCACCACCGGGTAGCGGGAGCTTCGACGAGCAGTACTTC. Translating it yields CASSPPGSGSFDEQYF. The V gene is TRBV18, the J gene TRBJ2-7; 9 bases are a match to TRBD2. The V and J ends lost 0 bases and 5 bases, in that order; junction bases with no gene match: 8. This CDR3 has 16 residues. The V gene's germline CDR1 is KGHSH and CDR2 LQKENI.

The chain has TRBV7-8 and TRBJ1-1, with D unresolved. There are 13 residues in the CDR3. V lost 1 base, J lost 1 base, and 4 bases lay in between. The germline gives CDR1 SGHVS, CDR2 FQNEAQ. The CDR3 loop reads CASSLEKNTEAFF. In DNA, the CDR3 is TGTGCCAGCAGCTTAGAAAAGAACACTGAAGCTTTCTTT.

The chain recombines TRBV27 with TRBJ1-5; 9 bases agree with TRBD1. CDR1 MNHEY and CDR2 SMNVEV come from the germline V gene (reference sequence). Trimming took 5 bases from V and 2 from J; bases not matched to a gene: 7. The CDR3 consists of 16 residues. The CDR3 region has the DNA TGTGCCAGCAGTAAAACGGACAGGGGTGGCAATCAGCCCCAGCATTTT. It encodes CASSKTDRGGNQPQHF.

The rearrangement uses TRBV14 and TRBJ2-2; 8 bases fit TRBD2. The germline CDR1 and CDR2 sequences are SGHDN and FVKESK. The V segment lost 1 base and the J segment 6 bases; nucleotides outside the gene matches: 4. This CDR3 spans 15 amino acids. The CDR3 coding sequence is TGTGCCAGCAGCCAAGTAGCGGGATTATCCGGGGAGCTGTTTTTT. Encoded protein: CASSQVAGLSGELFF.

This chain links TRBV7-2 with TRBJ2-7; 8 nucleotides align to TRBD2. The length of the CDR3 is 15 residues. V shed 5 bases and J 1 base; nucleotides not matched to a gene: 7. Germline V CDR1 and CDR2: SGHTA, FQGNSA. The CDR3 DNA is TGTGCCAGCAGCCTGTCCGGGAGGGGTTCCTACGAGCAGTACTTC. As protein: CASSLSGRGSYEQYF.

The V call is TRBV5-1, the J call TRBJ2-2, with 12 bases matching TRBD2. The V gene end was trimmed by 4 bases and the J gene end by 7 bases; junction bases not matched to a gene: 8. The CDR3 is 16 residues long. Looked up from germline, CDR1 is SGHRS and CDR2 is YFSETQ. The CDR3 spells CASSPTSGRLGGELFF. As DNA, the CDR3 is TGCGCCAGCAGCCCAACTAGCGGGAGGTTGGGCGGGGAGCTGTTTTTT.

The chain carries TRBV2 and TRBJ2-3; D might be TRBD2 (5 bases). The CDR3 is made up of 14 amino acids. V was pared by 7 bases and J by 6 bases, with 17 bases between. Germline V CDR1 and CDR2: SNHLY, FYNNEI. The CDR3 coding sequence is TGTGCCAGCAAGGGTGAGGGTGGTACCGATACGCAGTATTTT. This encodes CASKGEGGTDTQYF.

The chain uses TRBV19 and TRBJ1-1, with TRBD1 identical over 7 bases. Germline V gives CDR1 LNHDA, CDR2 SQIVND (reference sequence). The CDR3 extends over 15 amino acids. The ends lost 6 bases at V and 2 bases at J; junction bases unmatched: 9. The CDR3 loop is CASRSQGQINTEAFF. As DNA, the CDR3 is TGTGCCAGTAGGAGCCAGGGACAGATTAACACTGAAGCTTTCTTT.

This sequence joins TRBV28 and TRBJ1-5, with unresolved D. The CDR3 has 11 amino acids. V lost 10 bases to trimming and J lost 9 bases, with 13 bases between them. From germline, CDR1 is MDHEN and CDR2 SYDVKM. CDR3 in DNA: TGTGCCACCCTGGGAGACCGGCCCCAGCATTTT. Its protein is CATLGDRPQHF.

The chain joins TRBV6-5 to TRBJ2-7; D assignment may be TRBD1 or TRBD2 (5 bases each). Germline V gives CDR1 MNHEY, CDR2 SVGAGI. Trimming took 8 bases from V and 2 from J, leaving 10 bases between them. The CDR3 contains 12 residues. CDR3 in DNA: TGTGCCAGCGGGACGGATACCTACGAGCAGTACTTC. Its protein product is CASGTDTYEQYF.

This chain connects TRBV19 to TRBJ2-7; weak D call: TRBD1 (6 bases). Germline V gene sequence: CDR1 LNHDA, CDR2 SQIVND (reference sequence). The germline V and J ends were trimmed by 5 bases and 1 base, with 15 bases remaining between them. The CDR3 extends over 15 amino acids. The CDR3 spells CASSLPSDRSYEQYF. The DNA for the CDR3 is TGTGCCAGTAGTCTGCCATCCGACAGGTCCTACGAGCAGTACTTC. The variable domain in full, with the rest retrieved from reference TRBV19 and TRBJ2-7, is DGGITQSPKYLFRKEGQNVTLSCEQNLNHDAMYWYRQDPGQGLRLIYYSQIVNDFQKGDIAEGYSVSREKKESFPLTVTSAQKNPTAFYLCASSLPSDRSYEQYFGPGTRLTVT.

The V call is TRBV5-4, the J call TRBJ2-3, with a weak D call TRBD1 (5 bases). This CDR3 contains 16 residues. V was shortened by 6 bases and J by 1 base, with 18 bases between the two germline ends. From germline, CDR1 is SGHNT and CDR2 YYREEE (reference sequence). CDR3 protein: CASNRQLERGTDTQYF. CDR3 nucleotides: TGTGCCAGCAACAGGCAACTGGAACGAGGCACAGATACGCAGTATTTT.

This chain connects TRBV27 to TRBJ2-5; tentative D call: TRBD2 (6 bases). Deletions cut 5 bases from V and 6 bases from J, with 19 bases between. The CDR3 spans 15 residues. Germline V lookup: CDR1 MNHEY, CDR2 SMNVEV (reference sequence). CDR3 residues: CASSPPGLRGKTQYF. CDR3 bases: TGTGCCAGCAGTCCTCCGGGACTCCGAGGGAAGACCCAGTACTTC.

This clone was seen just once. The CDR3 is CASSWSGRATEAFF. The CDR3 bases are TGTGCCAGTAGTTGGTCGGGGAGGGCCACTGAAGCTTTCTTT. The V and J genes are TRBV19 and TRBJ1-1; no firm D call. The CDR3 loop spans 14 amino acids. The ends were cut back, 5 bases at V and 4 bases at J, with 14 bases in the middle. The germline V gene encodes CDR1 LNHDA and CDR2 SQIVND (reference sequence). The full variable domain, with the rest looked up from reference TRBV19 and TRBJ1-1, is DGGITQSPKYLFRKEGQNVTLSCEQNLNHDAMYWYRQDPGQGLRLIYYSQIVNDFQKGDIAEGYSVSREKKESFPLTVTSAQKNPTAFYLCASSWSGRATEAFFGQGTRLTVV.

The chain employs TRBV15 and TRBJ1-5; maybe TRBD1 (6 bases). This CDR3 contains 17 residues. The germline V gene has CDR1 LNHNV and CDR2 YYDKDF (reference sequence). The V end lost 4 bases, the J end lost 6 bases, and 22 bases lay between the germline ends. This CDR3 reads CATSTARDNLRSQPQHF. The CDR3 coding sequence is TGTGCCACCAGCACCGCTCGGGACAATTTAAGATCTCAGCCCCAGCATTTT.